This T cell receptor (beta chain) emerged from a study of blood T cell repertoires in COVID-19. Seattle participants joined during active infection and were tracked over time. Germline trimming cut 3 bases from V and 7 bases from J; bases unmatched to any gene: 9. This CDR3 comprises 15 residues. Germline V gives CDR1 MNHEY, CDR2 SMNVEV (reference sequence). Clones were sequenced by immunoSEQ multiplex PCR, and TCRdb holds only the in-frame ones, with some missing. The data show just over 250,000 clones, 75% to 90% seen once. Sequencing was carried out using peripheral blood. This chain joins TRBV27 and TRBJ1-5; 7 bases agree with TRBD1. The TCR sequence derives from a woman between 65 and 79 years old with COVID-19, enrolled during active disease. CDR3 DNA sequence: TGTGCCAGCAGTTTCCACAGGGGCGGGGAACAGCCCCAGCATTTT. It encodes CASSFHRGGEQPQHF.